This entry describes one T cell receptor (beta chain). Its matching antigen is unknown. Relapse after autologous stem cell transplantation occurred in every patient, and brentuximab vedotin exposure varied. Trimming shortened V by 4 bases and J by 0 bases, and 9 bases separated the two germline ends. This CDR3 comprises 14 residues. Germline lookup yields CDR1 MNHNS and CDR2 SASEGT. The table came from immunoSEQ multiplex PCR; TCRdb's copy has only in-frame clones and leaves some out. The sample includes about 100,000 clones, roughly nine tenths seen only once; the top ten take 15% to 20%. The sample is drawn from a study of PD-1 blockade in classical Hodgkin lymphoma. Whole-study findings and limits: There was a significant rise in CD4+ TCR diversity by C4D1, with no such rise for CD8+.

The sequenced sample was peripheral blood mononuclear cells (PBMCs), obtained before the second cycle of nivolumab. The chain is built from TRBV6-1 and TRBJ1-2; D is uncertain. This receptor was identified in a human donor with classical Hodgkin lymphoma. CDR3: CASSADGPNYGYTF. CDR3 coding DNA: TGTGCCAGCAGTGCGGACGGACCTAACTATGGCTACACCTTC.